This TCR beta chain was obtained from a study of neurological immune-mediated disorders. TCRdb used MiXCR to reprocess the 5' RACE reads, holding one entry per CDR3 protein. The sample consists of some 70,000 distinct CDR3 sequences, around 3.7% of them appearing once. V was shortened by 0 bases and J by 6 bases, with 10 bases between the two germline ends. Per the germline V gene, CDR1 is SGDLS and CDR2 is YYNGEE. The CDR3 spans 14 residues. This clonotype was recorded many times. Its target is not known. Study-level results: Sharing of CDR3 amino acid sequences among expanded clones across subjects was absent, suggesting private repertoires in all groups.

Sequencing input: PBMCs. The sequence was collected from a man aged 35 to 55 with multiple sclerosis. This chain connects TRBV9 to TRBJ2-1; D may be TRBD1 (5 bases). In nucleotides, the CDR3 is TGTGCCAGCAGCGTAGAGGACACTGGCAATGAGCAGTTCTTC. This codes for CASSVEDTGNEQFF.